This entry describes one T cell receptor (beta chain). The antigen remains undetermined. The data stem from a study of beta chain features in type 1 diabetes. The isolated RNA, all of it, was reverse transcribed, so expressed TCRB transcripts were what got sequenced. The repertoire was sequenced with immunoSEQ multiplex PCR; TCRdb's copy has only in-frame clones and lacks some. The repertoire has roughly 240,000 clones, over 65% of them found once; the top ten carry approximately 0.053%. CD4+ naive, central memory, regulatory and stem cell-like memory cells were sorted via CD45RO/CCR7/CD25/CD127/CD95/CD27. Purities in excess of 95% were seen in all sorted populations. Trimming stripped 2 bases from V and 0 bases from J, with 8 bases between. Germline assignment: CDR1 MNHEY and CDR2 SVGAGI. The CDR3 has 15 amino acids. Overall study results and limits: Healthy donors had naive, central memory and Treg TCRB repertoires that appeared less similar than those seen among patients.

This chain uses TRBV6-5 with TRBJ1-5, with a tentative D call TRBD1 (5 bases). The sample was naive CD4+ T cells from blood. The clonotype originates from a man aged 25-45 years in good health. The CDR3 loop reads CASSYGGNSNQPQHF. In DNA form, the CDR3 reads TGTGCCAGCAGTTACGGGGGGAATAGCAATCAGCCCCAGCATTTT.